A single sample gave rise to the 25 T cell receptor beta chains below, sequenced in a study of cytomegalovirus exposure and HLA in healthy donors. The PCR used 60 Vbeta and 13 Jbeta primers. Data came from immunoSEQ multiplex PCR; TCRdb stores just in-frame clones and leaves some out. This sample has around 31,000 clones, with roughly 66% found just once. The sequenced material came from PBMCs. The origin of the receptors is a male donor in good health and CMV-seropositive.

The genes are TRBV20-1 and TRBJ2-7, with 8 bases that match TRBD1. Germline CDR1 reads DFQATT; CDR2 reads SNEGSKA (reference sequence). V gave up 5 bases and J gave up 5 bases; unmatched junction bases: 2. The CDR3 is 11 residues long. CDR3 amino acids: CSAEDRDEQYF. DNA for the CDR3: TGCAGTGCTGAGGACAGGGACGAGCAGTACTTC.

The CDR3 nucleotides read TGTGCCAGCAGCCACTCAAGCGGGAGCTACAATGAGCAGTTCTTC. This sequence encodes CASSHSSGSYNEQFF. The V gene is TRBV7-9, the J gene TRBJ2-1, with 8 bases lining up with TRBD2. The CDR3 sequence is 15 residues long. V shed 5 bases and J 3 bases; nucleotides not matched to a gene: 6. Germline V CDR1 and CDR2: SEHNR, FQNEAQ (reference sequence). Drawing the rest from reference TRBV7-9 and TRBJ2-1, the complete variable domain is DTGVSQNPRHKITKRGQNVTFRCDPISEHNRLYWYRQTLGQGPEFLTYFQNEAQLEKSRLLSDRFSAERPKGSFSTLEIQRTEQGDSAMYLCASSHSSGSYNEQFFGPGTRLTVL.

The V gene is TRBV19, the J gene TRBJ1-2; perhaps TRBD1 as D (5 bases). The germline gives CDR1 LNHDA, CDR2 SQIVND (reference sequence). The CDR3 is made up of 13 amino acids. V was clipped by 0 bases and J by 5 bases, with 7 bases between them. CDR3 amino acids: CASSIERGYGYTF. The CDR3 nucleotides read TGTGCCAGTAGTATAGAACGGGGGTATGGCTACACCTTC. The full variable domain, in which reference TRBV19 and TRBJ1-2 provide the parts outside the CDR3, is DGGITQSPKYLFRKEGQNVTLSCEQNLNHDAMYWYRQDPGQGLRLIYYSQIVNDFQKGDIAEGYSVSREKKESFPLTVTSAQKNPTAFYLCASSIERGYGYTFGSGTRLTVV.

The CDR3 DNA sequence: TGTGCCAGCAGTTTTTCGGGGGGTGAGCAGTACTTC. Encoded protein: CASSFSGGEQYF. The V gene is TRBV27, the J gene TRBJ2-7; 7 bases map to TRBD2. This CDR3 has 12 residues. Germline values: CDR1 MNHEY, CDR2 SMNVEV (reference sequence). After removal of 3 bases from V and 7 bases from J, the junction contained 3 bases not matched to a gene.

This chain uses TRBV5-1 with TRBJ1-3; tentatively, D is TRBD1 (5 bases). Trimming removed 4 bases at V and 4 bases at J, with 12 bases between. The CDR3 sequence is 14 residues long. Germline V gene data show CDR1 as SGHRS and CDR2 as YFSETQ. The CDR3 reads CASSPGGDGNTIYF. The DNA for the CDR3 is TGCGCCAGCAGCCCCGGGGGGGACGGAAACACCATATATTTT.

This clone was seen a handful of times. This sequence joins TRBV7-9 and TRBJ2-1; TRBD2 is a possible D gene (6 bases). Trimming pared 3 bases from V and 7 bases from J, leaving 22 bases between. In germline, CDR1 is SEHNR, CDR2 FQNEAQ (reference sequence). CDR3 size: 17 residues. The CDR3 bases are TGTGCCAGCAGCTTCAGAACGATAGCGGCTCAAAGGAATGAGCAGTTCTTC. This gives the protein CASSFRTIAAQRNEQFF.

The chain links TRBV5-8 to TRBJ1-1; D is unclear. The germline gives CDR1 SGHTS, CDR2 YDEGEE. Deletions cut 0 bases from V and 8 bases from J, with 11 bases between. The CDR3 consists of 13 residues. Written as DNA, the CDR3 is TGTGCCAGCAGCTTGGCTAGGAGACGCGAAGCTTTCTTT. Translation: CASSLARRREAFF. Together with reference TRBV5-8 and TRBJ1-1, the CDR3 gives the full variable domain: EAGVTQSPTHLIKTRGQQATLRCSPISGHTSVYWYQQALGLGLQFLLWYDEGEERNRGNFPPRFSGRQFPNYSSELNVNALELEDSALYLCASSLARRREAFFGQGTRLTVV.

CDR3 nucleotides: TGCGCCAGCAGTCCGGGACAGGGGAAAAAACTGTTTTTT. It codes for CASSPGQGKKLFF. The chain carries TRBV10-1 and TRBJ1-4; 10 positions agree with TRBD1. Germline V gives CDR1 WNHNN, CDR2 SYGVQD (reference sequence). J lost 9 bases, V lost 5 bases, and 3 bases had no gene match. The CDR3 is 13 amino acids.

The rearrangement links TRBV28 to TRBJ1-2, with 9 bases lining up with TRBD1. In germline, CDR1 is MDHEN, CDR2 SYDVKM. The ends lost 6 bases at V and 4 bases at J; junction bases unmatched: 6. The CDR3 loop spans 14 amino acids. The chain's CDR3 is CASSVRTGVYGYTF. The CDR3 nucleotides read TGTGCCAGCAGCGTAAGGACAGGGGTCTATGGCTACACCTTC.

This chain links TRBV18 with TRBJ1-2; D is possibly TRBD1 (5 bases). The germline V gene encodes CDR1 KGHSH and CDR2 LQKENI. The CDR3 loop spans 14 amino acids. Deletions cut 3 bases from V and 8 bases from J, with 16 bases between. The CDR3 sequence is CASSPDSRVEGYTF. CDR3 bases: TGTGCCAGCTCACCTGACTCCAGGGTTGAAGGCTACACCTTC.

This clone came up a few times. The rearrangement joins TRBV7-9 to TRBJ1-1, with D perhaps TRBD1 (6 bases). Germline CDR1 and CDR2: SEHNR and FQNEAQ (reference sequence). CDR3 length equals 12 residues. Between the trimmed V and J ends, which lost 1 base and 10 bases, there was a span of 10 bases. CDR3 sequence (DNA): TGTGCCAGCAGCTTAGATCGAGGGGGAGCTTTCTTT. Amino acid sequence: CASSLDRGGAFF.

This clone has a handful of counts. The gene calls are TRBV19 and TRBJ2-1; 7 nucleotides match TRBD2. After removal of 6 bases from V and 0 bases from J, the junction contained 5 bases not matched to a gene. The CDR3 has 15 amino acids. The germline gives CDR1 LNHDA, CDR2 SQIVND (reference sequence). CDR3 sequence reads: CASRLGGDSYNEQFF. The CDR3 nucleotides read TGTGCCAGTAGACTGGGGGGGGACTCCTACAATGAGCAGTTCTTC.

The chain combines TRBV10-1 with TRBJ2-1; D remains unclear. CDR1 is WNHNN and CDR2 is SYGVQD in the germline V gene (reference sequence). Trimming stripped 4 bases from V and 4 bases from J, with 5 bases between. The CDR3 has 12 amino acids. In nucleotides, the CDR3 is TGCGCCAGCAGTGGTCAGTACAATGAGCAGTTCTTC. Translation: CASSGQYNEQFF.

The rearrangement joins TRBV5-1 to TRBJ1-6; the D is unclear. CDR1 and CDR2 from the germline V gene are SGHRS and YFSETQ. CDR3 length: 14 residues. Trimming took 0 bases from V and 6 from J, leaving 7 bases between them. The DNA of the CDR3 is TGCGCCAGCAGCTTGGCCAGTCCTAATTCACCCCTCCACTTT. Protein sequence: CASSLASPNSPLHF.

The chain couples TRBV6-1 to TRBJ2-4; 12 bases are a match to TRBD2. Germline trimming cut 0 bases from V and 6 bases from J; bases unmatched to any gene: 9. The CDR3 has 18 amino acids. Germline V gives CDR1 MNHNS, CDR2 SASEGT. The CDR3 reads CASSEARRTSGIRNIQYF. CDR3 DNA sequence: TGTGCCAGCAGTGAAGCGCGCCGGACTAGCGGGATTAGAAACATTCAGTACTTC.

V and J are TRBV29-1 and TRBJ2-5; TRBD2 agrees at 7 bases. Germline loops: CDR1 SQVTM, CDR2 ANQGSEA. The CDR3 spans 12 residues. V gave up 4 bases and J gave up 7 bases; unmatched junction bases: 6. DNA of the CDR3: TGCAGCGTTGGGGGGGGATCGGCGACCCAGTACTTC. This sequence encodes CSVGGGSATQYF.

The V and J genes are TRBV28 and TRBJ2-7; the D gene is possibly TRBD1 (6 bases). This CDR3 is 17 amino acids long. In germline, CDR1 is MDHEN, CDR2 SYDVKM. The germline V and J ends were trimmed by 2 bases and 2 bases, with 19 bases remaining between them. CDR3 residues: CASSLPSLTGRAYEQYF. DNA of the CDR3: TGTGCCAGCAGTTTACCATCCTTGACAGGCCGCGCCTACGAGCAGTACTTC.

This clone came up a few times. V gene TRBV11-3 combines with J gene TRBJ2-2; maybe TRBD2 (6 bases). Trimming took off 8 bases at V and 4 bases at J, with 14 bases between the two ends. Germline loops: CDR1 SGHNT, CDR2 YENEEA. The CDR3 is 14 amino acids. Here the CDR3 DNA reads TGTGCCAGCCAAGCGGGTGGTAGCACCGGGGAGCTGTTTTTT. Its protein is CASQAGGSTGELFF.

This clone occurred a few times. This chain connects TRBV7-2 to TRBJ2-3; a possible D gene is TRBD2 (6 bases). V shed 6 bases and J shed 0 bases, with 22 bases lying between them. The germline V gene has CDR1 SGHTA and CDR2 FQGNSA. CDR3 length: 18 amino acids. For the CDR3, the DNA is TGTGCCAGCAGGTTATCCCCACAACTAGCACTTAGCACAGATACGCAGTATTTT. Translating gives CASRLSPQLALSTDTQYF.

The V and J genes are TRBV15 and TRBJ1-2; TRBD1 aligns across 10 bases. The CDR3 is 15 amino acids. J lost 2 bases, V lost 4 bases, and 4 bases had no gene match. Germline V CDR1 and CDR2: LNHNV, YYDKDF (reference sequence). This chain's CDR3 is CATSNWTGGNYGYTF. In DNA form, the CDR3 reads TGTGCCACCAGCAACTGGACAGGGGGGAACTATGGCTACACCTTC. Full variable domain (rest looked up from reference TRBV15 and TRBJ1-2): DAMVIQNPRYQVTQFGKPVTLSCSQTLNHNVMYWYQQKSSQAPKLLFHYYDKDFNNEADTPDNFQSRRPNTSFCFLDIRSPGLGDTAMYLCATSNWTGGNYGYTFGSGTRLTVV.

This clone was counted between two and nine times. The chain couples TRBV10-2 to TRBJ1-5, with 7 bases that match TRBD1. In germline, CDR1 is WSHSY, CDR2 SAAADI. CDR3 length: 14 amino acids. Trimming at V came to 2 bases and at J to 5 bases, leaving 3 bases not matched to a gene. The CDR3 loop reads CASSERGTDQPQHF. CDR3 bases: TGCGCCAGCAGTGAGAGAGGGACAGATCAGCCCCAGCATTTT.

The chain is built from TRBV6-5 and TRBJ1-4; the match to TRBD1 covers 7 bases. The germline V gene has CDR1 MNHEY and CDR2 SVGAGI. CDR3 length: 13 amino acids. J was trimmed by 5 bases and V by 10 bases; bases with no gene match: 7. In nucleotides, the CDR3 is TGTGCCACCCACGACAGGGTAAATGAAAAACTGTTTTTT. It encodes CATHDRVNEKLFF.

The chain has TRBV27 and TRBJ1-4; 8 bases match TRBD1. The trim removed 5 bases at V and 5 bases at J, leaving 7 bases unmatched. The CDR3 length is 15 residues. Germline values: CDR1 MNHEY, CDR2 SMNVEV (reference sequence). The CDR3: CASSIQTGVNEKLFF. The DNA of the CDR3 is TGTGCCAGCAGTATCCAGACAGGGGTGAATGAAAAACTGTTTTTT. Based on the CDR3 plus reference TRBV27 and TRBJ1-4, the full variable domain is EAQVTQNPRYLITVTGKKLTVTCSQNMNHEYMSWYRQDPGLGLRQIYYSMNVEVTDKGDVPEGYKVSRKEKRNFPLILESPSPNQTSLYFCASSIQTGVNEKLFFGSGTQLSVL.

This rearrangement joins TRBV5-1 to TRBJ1-5, with 7 bases that match TRBD1. CDR1 is SGHRS and CDR2 is YFSETQ in the germline V gene. The V and J ends lost 4 bases and 4 bases, in that order; junction bases with no gene match: 5. This CDR3 is built from 14 residues. CDR3 DNA: TGCGCCAGCAGCCCGGGACAGCCAAATCAGCCCCAGCATTTT. It yields the protein CASSPGQPNQPQHF.

This clone was detected once. CDR3 DNA sequence: TGTGCCAGCACCCAAACAGCTAACACTGAAGCTTTCTTT. Translating it yields CASTQTANTEAFF. J is TRBJ1-1 and V is TRBV2; no clear D gene. The ends were cut back, 7 bases at V and 2 bases at J, with 11 bases in the middle. The CDR3 sequence is 13 residues long. The germline gives CDR1 SNHLY, CDR2 FYNNEI.